These 2 T cell receptor beta chains came from one sample sequenced in a study of blood T cells in healthy people across ages. With a J-beta primer mix and a sample-barcoded 5' primer, a second PCR ran roughly 6 to 12 cycles. TCRdb re-called the 5' RACE reads with MiXCR, one entry per CDR3 protein. The data hold around 1,500,000 distinct CDR3 sequences, with 28% observed a single time. Source material: blood. The receptors stem from a woman in her 30s in good health.

The sample holds a few counts of this clonotype. The chain combines TRBV29-1 with TRBJ2-1; the match to TRBD2 covers 7 bases. From germline, CDR1 is SQVTM and CDR2 ANQGSEA. V shed 3 bases, J shed 2 bases, and the junction held 1 base outside the gene matches. This CDR3 comprises 13 residues. CDR3 nucleotides: TGCAGCGTTGAGGGGGGGACCTACAATGAGCAGTTCTTC. It codes for CSVEGGTYNEQFF.

In this sample, this clonotype turned up many times. J is TRBJ1-2 and V is TRBV24-1, with a possible D match to TRBD1 (5 bases). Between the trimmed V and J ends, which lost 2 bases and 8 bases, there was a span of 11 bases. CDR3 length: 13 residues. Per germline, CDR1 KGHDR and CDR2 SFDVKD. CDR3 in amino acids: CATSDYPGDGYTF. In DNA form, the CDR3 reads TGTGCCACCAGTGATTACCCGGGGGACGGCTACACCTTC.